What follows are 29 T cell receptor beta chains derived from one specimen sequenced in a study of cytomegalovirus exposure and HLA in healthy donors. The study ran its PCR with 60 Vbeta and 13 Jbeta primers. Some clones are missing from TCRdb's copy, which holds only in-frame ones; the method was immunoSEQ multiplex PCR. The sample yields 100,000 to 150,000 clones, approximately 84% seen once. Sequenced sample: PBMCs. Receptor source: a man younger than 35 in good health and CMV-seropositive.

This chain joins TRBV6-5 and TRBJ1-3; unclear D gene. This CDR3 comprises 11 residues. V lost 7 bases, J lost 1 base, and 2 bases lay in between. CDR1 is MNHEY, CDR2 SVGAGI, per germline. The CDR3, as DNA: TGTGCCAGCACGTCTGGAAACACCATATATTTT. Translating gives CASTSGNTIYF.

This chain's CDR3 is CASRTSGRVTDTQYF. CDR3 nucleotide sequence: TGCGCCAGCAGAACTAGCGGGAGGGTCACAGATACGCAGTATTTT. The chain has TRBV5-1 and TRBJ2-3, with 13 bases that match TRBD2. V lost 5 bases, J lost 2 bases, and 2 bases stayed unmatched. The CDR3 has 15 amino acids. Looked up from germline, CDR1 is SGHRS and CDR2 is YFSETQ.

V usage is TRBV9 and J usage is TRBJ2-1; TRBD2 matches at 11 bases. The CDR3 is 15 residues long. CDR1 and CDR2 (germline): SGDLS, YYNGEE. V shed 3 bases, J shed 9 bases, and the junction held 8 bases outside the gene matches. DNA of the CDR3: TGTGCCAGCAGCGGAAGTAGCGGGAGGGCTGGTGAGCAGTTCTTC. Amino acid sequence: CASSGSSGRAGEQFF. The complete variable domain, with remaining parts taken from reference TRBV9 and TRBJ2-1, reads DSGVTQTPKHLITATGQRVTLRCSPRSGDLSVYWYQQSLDQGLQFLIQYYNGEERAKGNILERFSAQQFPDLHSELNLSSLELGDSALYFCASSGSSGRAGEQFFGPGTRLTVL.

The V and J genes are TRBV6-1 and TRBJ2-3; TRBD1 matches at 9 bases. Germline V gives CDR1 MNHNS, CDR2 SASEGT. The CDR3 is made up of 16 amino acids. V lost 0 bases and J lost 4; bases outside the gene matches: 5. CDR3: CASSEAQGQGSDTQYF. CDR3 bases: TGTGCCAGCAGTGAAGCGCAGGGACAGGGATCAGATACGCAGTATTTT.

This clone was detected only once. Germline is not matched at one junction end, which may reflect a read error. The chain uses TRBV7-9 and TRBJ2-3; 8 bases are shared with TRBD1. CDR1 SEHNR and CDR2 FQNEAQ come from the germline V gene (reference sequence). The CDR3 has 12 residues. CDR3 coding DNA: TGTGCCAGCAGGCTACTCGGGACAGGTTTGAATTTT. It is translated as CASRLLGTGLNF.

This clone was found once. The chain uses TRBV15 and TRBJ1-4; 9 bases fit TRBD1. Trimming took 0 bases from V and 13 from J; bases not matched to a gene: 9. This CDR3 comprises 15 residues. The germline gives CDR1 LNHNV, CDR2 YYDKDF (reference sequence). The CDR3 spells CATSRDLGQGRSLFF. The CDR3 DNA reads TGTGCCACCAGCAGAGATTTAGGACAGGGGCGATCACTGTTTTTT. Looking up the rest from reference TRBV15 and TRBJ1-4 gives the full variable domain: DAMVIQNPRYQVTQFGKPVTLSCSQTLNHNVMYWYQQKSSQAPKLLFHYYDKDFNNEADTPDNFQSRRPNTSFCFLDIRSPGLGDTAMYLCATSRDLGQGRSLFFGSGTQLSVL.

In its sample, this clone was seen a few times. The chain couples TRBV29-1 to TRBJ2-1; TRBD1 aligns across 8 bases. The CDR3 runs to 15 residues. Germline assignment: CDR1 SQVTM and CDR2 ANQGSEA. With V trimmed by 7 bases and J by 7 bases, 15 bases remained unmatched. The DNA of the CDR3 is TGCAGCGGAGTAGGGTTGACAGGGGAGTGGAATGAGCAGTTCTTC. Encoded protein: CSGVGLTGEWNEQFF.

This clone was recorded once. The genes are TRBV19 and TRBJ1-1, with 9 bases that match TRBD1. This CDR3 has 16 amino acids. Germline values: CDR1 LNHDA, CDR2 SQIVND (reference sequence). V lost 5 bases and J lost 0; bases outside the gene matches: 7. The CDR3 loop is CASSWGQGIMNTEAFF. CDR3 in DNA: TGTGCCAGTAGTTGGGGACAGGGAATTATGAACACTGAAGCTTTCTTT.

A single count supports this clone. The chain carries TRBV5-6 and TRBJ2-4, with 14 nucleotides matching TRBD2. The CDR3 has 17 residues. V dropped 0 bases and J dropped 8; count of bases not matched to a gene: 7. CDR1 and CDR2 from the germline V gene are SGHDT and YYEEEE. Here the CDR3 reads CASSLAGLAGGGDIQYF. For the CDR3, the DNA is TGTGCCAGCAGCTTGGCTGGACTAGCGGGAGGCGGGGACATTCAGTACTTC.

The V and J genes are TRBV19 and TRBJ1-4, with D perhaps matching TRBD1 (6 bases). This CDR3 is 16 amino acids long. The V gene's germline CDR1 is LNHDA and CDR2 SQIVND (reference sequence). V lost 6 bases, J lost 3 bases, and 17 bases lay in between. CDR3 region: CASRPTGSRPNEKLFF. The DNA of the CDR3 is TGTGCCAGTAGACCCACAGGGAGCAGGCCTAATGAAAAACTGTTTTTT.

The chain links TRBV5-1 to TRBJ2-7; TRBD2 aligns across 7 bases. CDR3 length: 13 amino acids. Germline V gene data show CDR1 as SGHRS and CDR2 as YFSETQ. The ends lost 9 bases at V and 5 bases at J; junction bases unmatched: 11. The CDR3 coding sequence is TGCGCCACCAGGGAGGGCGGGGAAGACGAGCAGTACTTC. Encoded protein: CATREGGEDEQYF.

The CDR3 nucleotides read TGTGCCAGTAGGGCCAGAAGCGGGGAGCTGTTTTTT. The encoded protein is CASRARSGELFF. The chain joins TRBV19 to TRBJ2-2; D gene uncertain. CDR1 is LNHDA, CDR2 SQIVND, per germline (reference sequence). V was clipped by 6 bases and J by 7 bases, with 9 bases between them. There are 12 residues in the CDR3.

This clone was seen just once. The chain couples TRBV6-5 to TRBJ1-2, with D unclear. V lost 6 bases and J lost 8, with 7 bases in between. The CDR3 runs 10 residues. Germline V gene sequence: CDR1 MNHEY, CDR2 SVGAGI. The CDR3 DNA follows: TGTGCCAGCAGGGGCGAGGGCTACACCTTC. Amino acid sequence: CASRGEGYTF.

V is TRBV7-9 and J is TRBJ2-1; 10 bases fit TRBD2. Trimming cost V 3 bases and J 10 bases; bases outside gene matches: 9. Germline V gives CDR1 SEHNR, CDR2 FQNEAQ (reference sequence). This CDR3 region has 15 residues. In nucleotides, the CDR3 is TGTGCCAGCAGCTTGATAACTAGCGGGGCCCGGGAGCAGTTCTTC. Translation: CASSLITSGAREQFF.

This clone was seen a single time. The chain uses TRBV7-2 and TRBJ1-4; TRBD1 matches 7 bases. In germline, CDR1 is SGHTA, CDR2 FQGNSA. The CDR3 is 14 residues long. The V and J ends lost 2 bases and 8 bases, in that order; junction bases with no gene match: 5. As DNA, the CDR3 is TGTGCCAGCAGCTTAATACGGACAGGCGAAAAACTGTTTTTT. It is translated as CASSLIRTGEKLFF.

The chain couples TRBV6-5 to TRBJ1-1, with D tentatively TRBD1 (5 bases). V was pared by 2 bases and J by 6 bases, with 13 bases between. Looked up from germline, CDR1 is MNHEY and CDR2 is SVGAGI. This CDR3 has 14 residues. Here the CDR3 DNA reads TGTGCCAGCAGTTACGGGGAGGGGTTAGCTGAAGCTTTCTTT. It encodes CASSYGEGLAEAFF.

The rearrangement links TRBV7-8 to TRBJ2-7; 8 bases match TRBD1. J was trimmed by 10 bases and V by 5 bases; bases with no gene match: 13. This CDR3 comprises 14 residues. CDR1 and CDR2 from the germline V gene are SGHVS and FQNEAQ. The CDR3 here is CASSPSGDRSGQYF. CDR3 DNA sequence: TGTGCCAGCAGCCCTAGTGGGGACAGGTCCGGACAGTACTTC.

The chain links TRBV7-9 to TRBJ2-5, with 7 bases identical to TRBD2. V was clipped by 5 bases and J by 5 bases; unmatched bases: 8. The CDR3 consists of 14 residues. Germline-derived CDR1 and CDR2 are SEHNR and FQNEAQ (reference sequence). The CDR3 DNA is TGTGCCAGCAGCACTAATAGCGGGCGGGAGACCCAGTACTTC. This sequence encodes CASSTNSGRETQYF.

V usage is TRBV19 and J usage is TRBJ2-7; D is possibly TRBD1 (5 bases). This CDR3 comprises 14 residues. CDR1 and CDR2 (germline): LNHDA, SQIVND (reference sequence). Between the trimmed V and J ends, which lost 3 bases and 2 bases, there was a span of 11 bases. CDR3: CASSIDTGPYEQYF. The CDR3 DNA reads TGTGCCAGTAGTATTGACACAGGACCCTACGAGCAGTACTTC.

The chain has TRBV27 and TRBJ2-7; TRBD2 might be the D (5 bases). The germline V and J ends were trimmed by 4 bases and 3 bases, with 7 bases remaining between them. The germline V gene encodes CDR1 MNHEY and CDR2 SMNVEV (reference sequence). There are 12 residues in the CDR3. CDR3 DNA: TGTGCCAGCAGTTCGGGGAGCTACGAGCAGTACTTC. This sequence encodes CASSSGSYEQYF.

This clone came up a few times. V gene TRBV7-2 combines with J gene TRBJ2-7, with 9 nucleotides matching TRBD1. With 6 bases clipped from V and 5 bases from J, the junction kept 17 bases outside the gene matches. The CDR3 is 17 amino acids. Germline V gives CDR1 SGHTA, CDR2 FQGNSA. The CDR3 nucleotides read TGTGCCAGCAGACCAAATCAGGGACAGGGAGGGGTGGACGAGCAGTACTTC. Its protein product is CASRPNQGQGGVDEQYF. Combining the CDR3 with reference TRBV7-2 and TRBJ2-7 gives the whole variable domain GAGVSQSPSNKVTEKGKDVELRCDPISGHTALYWYRQSLGQGLEFLIYFQGNSAPDKSGLPSDRFSAERTGGSVSTLTIQRTQQEDSAVYLCASRPNQGQGGVDEQYFGPGTRLTVT.

The chain uses TRBV7-9 and TRBJ1-2; 7 bases are shared with TRBD1. Germline-derived CDR1 and CDR2 are SEHNR and FQNEAQ (reference sequence). The CDR3 consists of 12 residues. The V gene end was trimmed by 5 bases and the J gene end by 11 bases; junction bases not matched to a gene: 8. CDR3 bases: TGTGCCAGCAGCATACAGGGGCGGGGATACACCTTC. It is translated as CASSIQGRGYTF.

The chain has TRBV30 and TRBJ1-5; D is unresolved. The CDR3 is made up of 13 amino acids. V lost 2 bases and J lost 4, with 9 bases in between. Per the germline V gene, CDR1 is GTSNPN and CDR2 is SVGIG (reference sequence). CDR3 loop: CAWSHKINQPQHF. CDR3 DNA: TGTGCCTGGAGTCACAAGATAAATCAGCCCCAGCATTTT.

In its sample, this clone was seen a few times. The chain combines TRBV5-1 with TRBJ1-1; D is undetermined. From germline, CDR1 is SGHRS and CDR2 YFSETQ. CDR3 size: 13 residues. Trimming pared 4 bases from V and 0 bases from J, leaving 7 bases between. The CDR3 protein is CASSIQMNTEAFF. Here the CDR3 DNA reads TGCGCCAGCAGCATTCAGATGAACACTGAAGCTTTCTTT.

The genes are TRBV10-3 and TRBJ2-1, with D possibly TRBD1 on 5 matching bases. V was pared by 7 bases and J by 0 bases, with 13 bases between. The CDR3 is 15 residues long. Germline loops: CDR1 ENHRY, CDR2 SYGVKD. CDR3 sequence reads: CAIKGQGSSYNEQFF. The CDR3 bases are TGTGCCATCAAAGGTCAGGGTAGCTCCTACAATGAGCAGTTCTTC.

The chain uses TRBV4-1 and TRBJ1-5; no clear D gene. This CDR3 is built from 15 residues. Between the trimmed V and J ends, which lost 0 bases and 6 bases, there was a span of 12 bases. CDR1 is MGHRA, CDR2 YSYEKL, per germline. CDR3 nucleotides: TGCGCCAGCAGCCAAGAAGCTGAGCGGGGTCAGCCCCAGCATTTT. The encoded protein is CASSQEAERGQPQHF.

V is TRBV21-1 and J is TRBJ2-7; the table's TRBD2 call for D was not verified on the DNA. TRBV21-1 is a pseudogene. This CDR3 has 12 amino acids. The CDR3 sequence is CASSKTHYEQYF. CDR3 nucleotide sequence: TGTGCCAGCAGCAAAACTCACTACGAGCAGTACTTC.

The CDR3 region has the DNA TGTGCCAGCAGCTTGGCGGGAGGGCCTAATACGCAGTATTTT. Residues: CASSLAGGPNTQYF. This rearrangement joins TRBV11-2 to TRBJ2-3, with 9 positions matching TRBD2. Germline lookup yields CDR1 SGHAT and CDR2 FQNNGV. V was clipped by 3 bases and J by 7 bases; unmatched bases: 5. The CDR3 has 14 residues.

The genes are TRBV7-2 and TRBJ2-7; D uncertain. The CDR3 runs to 17 residues. The germline V and J ends were trimmed by 2 bases and 7 bases, with 24 bases remaining between them. Per the germline V gene, CDR1 is SGHTA and CDR2 is FQGNSA. This chain's CDR3 is CASSLFAPTVPSGEQYF. CDR3 bases: TGTGCCAGCAGCTTATTCGCCCCAACAGTCCCCTCCGGTGAGCAGTACTTC. Drawing the rest from reference TRBV7-2 and TRBJ2-7, the complete variable domain is GAGVSQSPSNKVTEKGKDVELRCDPISGHTALYWYRQSLGQGLEFLIYFQGNSAPDKSGLPSDRFSAERTGGSVSTLTIQRTQQEDSAVYLCASSLFAPTVPSGEQYFGPGTRLTVT.